The clone carrying this T cell receptor beta chain was counted a few times. This sample is part of a study of shared clonotypes between healthy human individuals. Profiling relied on immunoSEQ multiplex PCR, and the TCRdb table lists in-frame clones only, not all of them. The table shows approximately 1,000,000 clones, with 77% occurring only once. The V end lost 3 bases, the J end lost 4 bases, and 12 bases lay between the germline ends. The germline CDR1 and CDR2 sequences are SGDLS and YYNGEE. The CDR3 runs to 14 residues. The V call is TRBV9, the J call TRBJ2-3; no clear D gene. Sequences were obtained from memory CD4+ T cells from PBMCs. The subset was: CD45RA-negative fraction. This clonotype originated in a man between 18 and 29 years old in good health. Some clones in this sample may be carry-over from other donors' samples. As DNA, the CDR3 is TGTGCCAGCAGCGCAGCCCTCGTTTCAGATACGCAGTATTTT. Protein product: CASSAALVSDTQYF.